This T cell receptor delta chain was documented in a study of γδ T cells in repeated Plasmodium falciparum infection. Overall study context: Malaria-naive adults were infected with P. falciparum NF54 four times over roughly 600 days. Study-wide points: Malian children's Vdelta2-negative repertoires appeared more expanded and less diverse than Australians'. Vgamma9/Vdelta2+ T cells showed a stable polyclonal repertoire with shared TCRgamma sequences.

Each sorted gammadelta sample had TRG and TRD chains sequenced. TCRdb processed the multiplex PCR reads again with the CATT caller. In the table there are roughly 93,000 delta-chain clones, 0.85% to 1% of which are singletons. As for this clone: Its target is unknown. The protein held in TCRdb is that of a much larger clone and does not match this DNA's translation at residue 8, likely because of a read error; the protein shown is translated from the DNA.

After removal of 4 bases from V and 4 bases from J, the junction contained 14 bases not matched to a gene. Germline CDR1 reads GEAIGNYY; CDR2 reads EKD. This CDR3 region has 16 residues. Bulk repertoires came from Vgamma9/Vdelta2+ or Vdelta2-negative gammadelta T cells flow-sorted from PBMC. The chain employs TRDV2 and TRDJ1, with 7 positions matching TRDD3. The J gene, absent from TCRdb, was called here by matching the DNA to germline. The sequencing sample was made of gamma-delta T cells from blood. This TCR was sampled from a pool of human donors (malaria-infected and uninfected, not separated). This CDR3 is CACERLGMSTLDKLIF. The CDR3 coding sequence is TGTGCCTGTGAGCGACTGGGGATGTCTACCCTCGATAAACTCATCTTT.